Following are 7 T cell receptor beta chains from one sample sequenced in a study of radiotherapy plus CTLA-4 blockade in lung cancer. Profiled with immunoSEQ multiplex PCR; TCRdb holds only in-frame clones, not every one. The table lists approximately 52,000 clones, about three quarters of them singletons. The material sequenced was peripheral blood, taken from a patient treated with radiotherapy plus ipilimumab. The receptors shown here come from a human donor with non-small cell lung cancer whose response to radiotherapy plus ipilimumab could not be evaluated.

This clone was recorded a few times. The chain joins TRBV7-9 to TRBJ1-2; 8 bases are shared with TRBD1. There are 14 residues in the CDR3. V shed 3 bases and J 4 bases; nucleotides not matched to a gene: 4. Per germline, CDR1 SEHNR and CDR2 FQNEAQ (reference sequence). As DNA, the CDR3 is TGTGCCAGCAGCTTCGGACAGGGCGGCTATGGCTACACCTTC. This codes for CASSFGQGGYGYTF. Variable domain in full (rest from reference TRBV7-9 and TRBJ1-2): DTGVSQNPRHKITKRGQNVTFRCDPISEHNRLYWYRQTLGQGPEFLTYFQNEAQLEKSRLLSDRFSAERPKGSFSTLEIQRTEQGDSAMYLCASSFGQGGYGYTFGSGTRLTVV.

This clone appeared once. The V gene is TRBV18, the J gene TRBJ1-1, with 7 positions matching TRBD1. This CDR3 has 13 amino acids. After removal of 3 bases from V and 3 bases from J, the junction contained 1 base not matched to a gene. Germline loops: CDR1 KGHSH, CDR2 LQKENI. CDR3 bases: TGTGCCAGCTCACCCCAGGGGGACACTGAAGCTTTCTTT. Its protein product is CASSPQGDTEAFF. Based on the CDR3 plus reference TRBV18 and TRBJ1-1, the full variable domain is NAGVMQNPRHLVRRRGQEARLRCSPMKGHSHVYWYRQLPEEGLKFMVYLQKENIIDESGMPKERFSAEFPKEGPSILRIQQVVRGDSAAYFCASSPQGDTEAFFGQGTRLTVV.

This sequence joins TRBV30 and TRBJ2-7; 14 positions agree with TRBD2. The CDR3 extends over 15 amino acids. Unmatched junction bases numbered 5, after V lost 0 bases and J lost 7 bases. CDR1 is GTSNPN and CDR2 is SVGIG in the germline V gene (reference sequence). The CDR3 sequence is CAWSVLGLAGEEQYF. The CDR3, as DNA: TGTGCCTGGAGTGTACTGGGACTAGCGGGAGAGGAGCAGTACTTC.

There are a few counts of this clone. The chain employs TRBV7-9 and TRBJ1-4; 7 bases fit TRBD1. CDR3 length: 16 amino acids. Per germline, CDR1 SEHNR and CDR2 FQNEAQ (reference sequence). The V and J ends lost 8 bases and 4 bases, in that order; junction bases with no gene match: 13. The CDR3 DNA is TGTGCCAGCCAACATTACGGAGGGACAGTTAATGAAAAACTGTTTTTT. Its translation: CASQHYGGTVNEKLFF. The full variable domain, completed using reference TRBV7-9 and TRBJ1-4, is DTGVSQNPRHKITKRGQNVTFRCDPISEHNRLYWYRQTLGQGPEFLTYFQNEAQLEKSRLLSDRFSAERPKGSFSTLEIQRTEQGDSAMYLCASQHYGGTVNEKLFFGSGTQLSVL.

This clone was recorded a few times. V usage is TRBV6-6 and J usage is TRBJ1-5; D is ambiguous. V dropped 4 bases and J dropped 4 bases, with 8 bases sitting between them. The CDR3 is 13 amino acids. CDR1 MNHNY and CDR2 SVGAGI come from the germline V gene (reference sequence). CDR3 coding DNA: TGTGCCAGCAGTTCCCGGGTGAATCAGCCCCAGCATTTT. Protein: CASSSRVNQPQHF.

The chain couples TRBV2 to TRBJ1-4; a possible D gene is TRBD1 (5 bases). V dropped 2 bases and J dropped 6 bases, with 22 bases sitting between them. The length of the CDR3 is 18 residues. From germline, CDR1 is SNHLY and CDR2 FYNNEI. The CDR3 spells CASSEKEQSAGRYEKLFF. Written as DNA, the CDR3 is TGTGCCAGCAGTGAAAAGGAGCAGTCGGCAGGGCGATATGAAAAACTGTTTTTT. The full variable domain, in which reference TRBV2 and TRBJ1-4 provide the parts outside the CDR3, is EPEVTQTPSHQVTQMGQEVILRCVPISNHLYFYWYRQILGQKVEFLVSFYNNEISEKSEIFDDQFSVERPDGSNFTLKIRSTKLEDSAMYFCASSEKEQSAGRYEKLFFGSGTQLSVL.

The rearrangement links TRBV30 to TRBJ1-5, with 10 bases that match TRBD1. The length of the CDR3 is 17 residues. Unmatched junction bases numbered 9, after V lost 0 bases and J lost 4 bases. The germline V gene encodes CDR1 GTSNPN and CDR2 SVGIG (reference sequence). CDR3 loop: CAWSVRGQGTINQPQHF. Here the CDR3 DNA reads TGTGCCTGGAGTGTACGGGGACAGGGGACCATTAATCAGCCCCAGCATTTT.